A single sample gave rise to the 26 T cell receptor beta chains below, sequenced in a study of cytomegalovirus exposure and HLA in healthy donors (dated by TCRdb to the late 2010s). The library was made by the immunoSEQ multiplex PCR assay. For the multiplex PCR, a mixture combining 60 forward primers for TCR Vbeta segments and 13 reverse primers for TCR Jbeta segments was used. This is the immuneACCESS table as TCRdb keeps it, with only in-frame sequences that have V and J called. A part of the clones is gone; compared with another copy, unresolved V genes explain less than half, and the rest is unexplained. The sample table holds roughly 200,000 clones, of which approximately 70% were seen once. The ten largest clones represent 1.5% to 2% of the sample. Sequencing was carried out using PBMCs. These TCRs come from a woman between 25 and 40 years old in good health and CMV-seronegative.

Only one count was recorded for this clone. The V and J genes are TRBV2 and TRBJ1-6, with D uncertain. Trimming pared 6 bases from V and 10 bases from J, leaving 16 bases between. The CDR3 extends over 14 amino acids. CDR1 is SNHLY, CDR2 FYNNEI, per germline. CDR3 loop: CASRVGVERSPLHF. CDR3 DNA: TGTGCCAGCAGAGTCGGTGTTGAGAGGTCACCCCTCCACTTT.

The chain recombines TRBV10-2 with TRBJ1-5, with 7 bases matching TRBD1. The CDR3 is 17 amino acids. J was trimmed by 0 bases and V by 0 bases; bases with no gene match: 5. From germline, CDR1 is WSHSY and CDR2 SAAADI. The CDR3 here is CASSESWGQFSNQPQHF. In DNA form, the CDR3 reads TGCGCCAGCAGTGAGTCGTGGGGACAGTTTAGCAATCAGCCCCAGCATTTT.

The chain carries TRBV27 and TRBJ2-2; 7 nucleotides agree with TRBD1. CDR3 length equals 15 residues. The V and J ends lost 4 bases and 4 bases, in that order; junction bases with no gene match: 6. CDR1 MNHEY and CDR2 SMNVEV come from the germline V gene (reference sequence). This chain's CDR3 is CASSSGRGFTGELFF. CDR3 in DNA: TGTGCCAGCAGTTCGGGCAGGGGGTTCACCGGGGAGCTGTTTTTT.

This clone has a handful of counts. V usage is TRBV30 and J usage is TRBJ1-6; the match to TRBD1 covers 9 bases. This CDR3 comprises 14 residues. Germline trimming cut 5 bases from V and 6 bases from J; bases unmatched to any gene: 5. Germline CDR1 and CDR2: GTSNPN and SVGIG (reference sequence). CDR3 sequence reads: CAWSGQGLNSPLHF. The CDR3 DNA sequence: TGTGCCTGGTCGGGACAGGGCCTTAATTCACCCCTCCACTTT.

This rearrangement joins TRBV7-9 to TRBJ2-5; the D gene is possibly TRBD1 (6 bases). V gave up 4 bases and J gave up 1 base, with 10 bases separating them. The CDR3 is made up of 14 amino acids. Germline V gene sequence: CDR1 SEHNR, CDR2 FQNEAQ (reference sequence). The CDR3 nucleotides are TGTGCCAGCAGCTCAACAGGGATCCAAGAGACCCAGTACTTC. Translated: CASSSTGIQETQYF.

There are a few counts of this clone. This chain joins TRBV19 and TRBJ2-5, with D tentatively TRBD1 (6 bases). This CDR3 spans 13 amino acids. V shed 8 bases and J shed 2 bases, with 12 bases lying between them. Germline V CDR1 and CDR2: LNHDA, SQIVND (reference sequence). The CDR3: CASGTSRQETQYF. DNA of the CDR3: TGTGCCAGTGGGACAAGTCGACAAGAGACCCAGTACTTC.

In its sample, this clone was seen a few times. The CDR3 region is CASNTFSSQGYTF. Here the CDR3 DNA reads TGTGCCAGCAACACATTCTCAAGTCAGGGCTACACCTTC. The chain links TRBV2 to TRBJ1-2; D unclear. Germline V CDR1 and CDR2: SNHLY, FYNNEI. The CDR3 loop spans 13 amino acids. With 7 bases removed from V and 8 bases from J, the gap between germline ends came to 17 bases.

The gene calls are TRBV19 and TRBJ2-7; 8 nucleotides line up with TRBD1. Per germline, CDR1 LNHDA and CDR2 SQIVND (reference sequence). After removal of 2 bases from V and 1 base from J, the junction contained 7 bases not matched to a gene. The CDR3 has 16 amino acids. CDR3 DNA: TGTGCCAGTAGTATAACTCGGACAGGGCGATCCTACGAGCAGTACTTC. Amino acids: CASSITRTGRSYEQYF. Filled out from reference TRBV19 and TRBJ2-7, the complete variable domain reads DGGITQSPKYLFRKEGQNVTLSCEQNLNHDAMYWYRQDPGQGLRLIYYSQIVNDFQKGDIAEGYSVSREKKESFPLTVTSAQKNPTAFYLCASSITRTGRSYEQYFGPGTRLTVT.

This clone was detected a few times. CDR3 sequence (DNA): TGTGCCAGCAGCCAGGGACAGGGGGACATTCAGTACTTC. Amino acids: CASSQGQGDIQYF. The chain is built from TRBV5-4 and TRBJ2-4; TRBD1 agrees at 11 bases. The CDR3 covers 13 residues. The germline CDR1 and CDR2 sequences are SGHNT and YYREEE (reference sequence). J gave up 8 bases and V 4 bases, and 2 bases lay outside the gene matches.

The CDR3 reads CASRDGSSYNEQFF. The CDR3 DNA follows: TGTGCCAGCAGAGATGGTAGCTCCTACAATGAGCAGTTCTTC. V usage is TRBV28 and J usage is TRBJ2-1; D not certain. This CDR3 spans 14 amino acids. The V end was cut by 6 bases, the J end by 0 bases, with 9 bases between. Per the germline V gene, CDR1 is MDHEN and CDR2 is SYDVKM.

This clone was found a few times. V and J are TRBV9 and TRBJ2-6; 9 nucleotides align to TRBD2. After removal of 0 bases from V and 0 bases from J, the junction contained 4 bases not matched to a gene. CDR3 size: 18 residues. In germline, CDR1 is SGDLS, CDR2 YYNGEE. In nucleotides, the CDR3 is TGTGCCAGCAGCGTAGCCGCGGGGGGGATCTCTGGGGCCAACGTCCTGACTTTC. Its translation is CASSVAAGGISGANVLTF. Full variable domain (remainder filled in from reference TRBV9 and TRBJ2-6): DSGVTQTPKHLITATGQRVTLRCSPRSGDLSVYWYQQSLDQGLQFLIQYYNGEERAKGNILERFSAQQFPDLHSELNLSSLELGDSALYFCASSVAAGGISGANVLTFGAGSRLTVL.

CDR3 in amino acids: CASSIRSGRGSYNEQFF. The CDR3 nucleotides read TGTGCCAGTAGTATTCGTAGCGGGAGAGGGTCCTACAATGAGCAGTTCTTC. The chain carries TRBV19 and TRBJ2-1, with 9 bases lining up with TRBD2. CDR3 length: 17 amino acids. With 3 bases clipped from V and 1 base from J, the junction kept 7 bases outside the gene matches. Germline lookup yields CDR1 LNHDA and CDR2 SQIVND (reference sequence).

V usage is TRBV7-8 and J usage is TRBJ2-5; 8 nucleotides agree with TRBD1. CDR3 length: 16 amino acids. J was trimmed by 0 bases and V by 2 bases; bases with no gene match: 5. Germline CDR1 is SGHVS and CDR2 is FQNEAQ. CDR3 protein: CASSLTTGAYQETQYF. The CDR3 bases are TGTGCCAGCAGCTTAACGACAGGGGCGTACCAAGAGACCCAGTACTTC.

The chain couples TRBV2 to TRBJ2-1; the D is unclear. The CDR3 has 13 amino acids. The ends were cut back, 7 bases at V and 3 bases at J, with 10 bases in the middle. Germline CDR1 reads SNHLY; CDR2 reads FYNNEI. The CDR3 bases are TGTGCCAGCACTGTCCAGAACTACAATGAGCAGTTCTTC. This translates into CASTVQNYNEQFF. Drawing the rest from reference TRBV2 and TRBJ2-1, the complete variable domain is EPEVTQTPSHQVTQMGQEVILRCVPISNHLYFYWYRQILGQKVEFLVSFYNNEISEKSEIFDDQFSVERPDGSNFTLKIRSTKLEDSAMYFCASTVQNYNEQFFGPGTRLTVL.

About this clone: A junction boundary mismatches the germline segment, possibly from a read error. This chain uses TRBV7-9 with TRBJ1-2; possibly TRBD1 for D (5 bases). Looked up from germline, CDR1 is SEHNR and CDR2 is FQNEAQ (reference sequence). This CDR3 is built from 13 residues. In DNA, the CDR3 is TGTGCCAGCAGCTCGGGCGGGGGTCCCGCGGGTCGATTC. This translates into CASSSGGGPAGRF.

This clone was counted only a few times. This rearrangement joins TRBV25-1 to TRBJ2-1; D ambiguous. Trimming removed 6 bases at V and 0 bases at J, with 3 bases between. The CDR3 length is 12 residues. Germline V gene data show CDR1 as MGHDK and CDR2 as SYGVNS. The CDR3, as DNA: TGTGCCAGCAGGTACTCCTACAATGAGCAGTTCTTC. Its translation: CASRYSYNEQFF.

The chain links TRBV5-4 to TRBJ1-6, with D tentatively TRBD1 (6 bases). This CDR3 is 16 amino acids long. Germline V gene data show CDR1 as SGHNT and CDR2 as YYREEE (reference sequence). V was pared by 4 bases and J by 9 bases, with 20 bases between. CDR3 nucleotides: TGTGCCAGCAGCACGGATGGACAGTCTTGGGGTTCACCCCTCCACTTT. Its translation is CASSTDGQSWGSPLHF.

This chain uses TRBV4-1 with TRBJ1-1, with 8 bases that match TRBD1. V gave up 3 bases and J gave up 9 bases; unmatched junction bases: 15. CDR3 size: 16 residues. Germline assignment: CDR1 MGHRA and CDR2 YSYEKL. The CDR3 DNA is TGCGCCAGCAGCCACAGCGGACAGGGACGGGCAGGTCAAGCTTTCTTT. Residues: CASSHSGQGRAGQAFF.

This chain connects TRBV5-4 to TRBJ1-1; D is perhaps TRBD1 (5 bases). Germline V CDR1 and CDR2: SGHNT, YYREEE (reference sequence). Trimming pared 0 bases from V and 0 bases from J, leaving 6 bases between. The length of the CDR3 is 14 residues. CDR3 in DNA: TGTGCCAGCAGCTTGGGACAGATGAACACTGAAGCTTTCTTT. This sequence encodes CASSLGQMNTEAFF.

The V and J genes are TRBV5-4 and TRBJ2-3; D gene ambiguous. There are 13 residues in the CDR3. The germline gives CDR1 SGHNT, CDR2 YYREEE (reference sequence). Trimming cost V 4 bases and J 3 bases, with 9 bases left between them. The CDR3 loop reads CASSAERTDTQYF. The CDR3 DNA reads TGTGCCAGCAGCGCGGAGAGGACAGATACGCAGTATTTT.

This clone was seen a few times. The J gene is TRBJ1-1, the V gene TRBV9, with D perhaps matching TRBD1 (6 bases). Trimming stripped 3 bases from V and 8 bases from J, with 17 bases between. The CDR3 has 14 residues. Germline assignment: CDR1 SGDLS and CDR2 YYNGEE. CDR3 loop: CASSATGPKGEAFF. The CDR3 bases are TGTGCCAGCAGCGCGACAGGCCCGAAGGGCGAAGCTTTCTTT.

CDR3 region: CASSGTGVVYEQYF. The CDR3 bases are TGTGCCAGCAGTGGGACAGGGGTTGTCTACGAGCAGTACTTC. This chain links TRBV6-1 with TRBJ2-7, with 9 nucleotides matching TRBD1. The CDR3 length is 14 residues. Germline V gene lookup returns CDR1 MNHNS and CDR2 SASEGT. Trimming took 4 bases from V and 3 from J; bases not matched to a gene: 4.

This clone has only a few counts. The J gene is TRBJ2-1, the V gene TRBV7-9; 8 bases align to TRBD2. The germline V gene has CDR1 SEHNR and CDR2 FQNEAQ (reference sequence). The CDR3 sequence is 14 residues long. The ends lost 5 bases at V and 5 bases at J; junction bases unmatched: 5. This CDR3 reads CASSKIAGNNEQFF. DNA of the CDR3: TGTGCCAGCAGCAAAATAGCGGGGAACAATGAGCAGTTCTTC.

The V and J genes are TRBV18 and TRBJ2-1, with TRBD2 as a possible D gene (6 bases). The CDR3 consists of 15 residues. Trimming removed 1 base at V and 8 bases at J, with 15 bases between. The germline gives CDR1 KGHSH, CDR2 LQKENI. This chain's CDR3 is CASSPQGRGVDEQFF. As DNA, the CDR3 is TGTGCCAGCTCACCACAGGGGCGCGGGGTTGATGAGCAGTTCTTC.

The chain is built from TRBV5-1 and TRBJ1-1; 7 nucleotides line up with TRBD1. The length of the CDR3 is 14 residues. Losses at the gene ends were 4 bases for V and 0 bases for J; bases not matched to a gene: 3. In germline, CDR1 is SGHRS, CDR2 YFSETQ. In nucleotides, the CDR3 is TGCGCCAGCAGCACGGGACAGCTGAACACTGAAGCTTTCTTT. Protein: CASSTGQLNTEAFF.

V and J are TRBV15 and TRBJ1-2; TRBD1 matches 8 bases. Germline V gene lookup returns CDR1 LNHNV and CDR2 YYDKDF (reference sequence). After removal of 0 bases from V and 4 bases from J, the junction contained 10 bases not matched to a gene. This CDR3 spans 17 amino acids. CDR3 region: CATSRDLQGASVYGYTF. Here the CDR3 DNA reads TGTGCCACCAGCAGAGATCTTCAGGGGGCATCTGTCTATGGCTACACCTTC.